Sequencing of this T cell receptor (beta chain) was carried out in a study of pediatric ulcerative colitis. Study-wide context: Ulcerative colitis patients had pancolitis or left-sided colitis, with confirming histology.

Trimming pared 9 bases from V and 7 bases from J, leaving 19 bases between. CDR1 and CDR2 (germline): WNHNN, SYGVQD (reference sequence). The CDR3 runs 14 residues. The assay was run at survey level. Sequencing depth was up to 500,000 reads per sample. TCRdb keeps only in-frame clones here, not all; method: immunoSEQ multiplex PCR. The sample lists about 14,000 clones; approximately 90% were seen once. The chain has TRBV10-1 and TRBJ2-1; a weak D match, TRBD1 (6 bases). The receptor was isolated from a boy aged 5-17 years with moderate ulcerative colitis. Sequencing was performed on blood. The CDR3 DNA follows: TGCGCCAGGGGGGCCTTCCATGCCCCTAATGAGCAGTTCTTC. This translates into CARGAFHAPNEQFF.